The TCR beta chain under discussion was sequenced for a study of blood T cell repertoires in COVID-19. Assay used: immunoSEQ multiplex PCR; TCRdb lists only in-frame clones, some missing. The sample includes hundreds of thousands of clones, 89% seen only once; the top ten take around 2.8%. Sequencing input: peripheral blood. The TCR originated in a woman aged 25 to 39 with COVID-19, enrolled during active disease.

This CDR3 is CASNPSGVMYQAEAFF. CDR3 DNA: TGTGCCAGCAACCCATCAGGGGTTATGTACCAGGCTGAAGCTTTCTTT. This chain uses TRBV5-5 with TRBJ1-1, with D perhaps TRBD1 (6 bases). Germline CDR1 is SGHKS and CDR2 is YYEKEE (reference sequence). Trimming stripped 6 bases from V and 6 bases from J, with 24 bases between. The CDR3 has 16 residues.